What follows describes a single TCR beta chain. Here immunoSEQ multiplex PCR was the method, and the copy in TCRdb shows in-frame clones only, minus some. The sample holds about 53,000 clones, 65% to 90% seen once. The data were taken from a study of blood T cell repertoires in COVID-19. Background on the study: Spain, Italy and the United States supplied samples that represented acute and convalescent COVID-19.

Trimming cost V 5 bases and J 9 bases; bases outside gene matches: 6. The CDR3 has 14 residues. Germline loops: CDR1 MNHEY, CDR2 SVGAGI. The chain has TRBV6-5 and TRBJ1-6, with 8 bases that match TRBD1. The sample taken for sequencing was peripheral blood. This sequence was found in a woman aged 80 or over with COVID-19, enrolled during active disease. The CDR3 region has the DNA TGTGCCAGCAGTCGGACAGGGCCGGGTTCACCCCTCCACTTT. Its protein is CASSRTGPGSPLHF.